Reported below is one T cell receptor beta chain. This clone has only a few counts. This clone's antigen is unknown. The record has no base qualities; no much larger clone is one base away. The data originate from a study of T cell clonotyping in hematopoietic cell transplantation (dated by TCRdb to about 2021). Some background on the complete study: The study collected 110 to 150 blood samples from approximately 35 consecutive transplant recipients and their related donors. Recruitment of patients was conducted between late 2015 and January 2017, and follow-up was continued until late 2020 or death. Results and caveats for the whole study, not just this receptor: After transplant, TCR diversity in recipients dropped, and pathologically expanded clonotypes climbed progressively between day 30 and day 180. Just a small fraction of recipient repertoires overlapped with donor repertoires, and more than 95% appeared de novo at the given depth. The sample size was limited and the cells went unsorted, which meant the CD4 and CD8 repertoire contributions could not be told apart. Broader TCR repertoire diversity after transplant was predicted by Inverse Simpson Index values from donors and from recipients before transplant.

Related transplant donors provided blood samples for TCR beta sequencing. Nuclei Lysis Solution was used to extract genomic DNA from fresh or cryopreserved unfractionated peripheral blood mononuclear cells. TCR beta CDR3 regions were amplified from genomic DNA with the immunoSEQ assay, a bias-controlled multiplex PCR using V- and J-specific primers. A proprietary barcode and Illumina adapter sequences were added to the CDR3 amplicons in a second PCR step. An Illumina MiSeq instrument was used to sequence the CDR3 libraries. Per the source publication's procedure: Export and quality control were performed with immunoSEQ Analyzer 3.0, and downstream analyses were performed with R Bioconductor and Immunarch. Repertoire metrics were calculated using only productive rearrangements within the normalized downsampled data set. In the normalized cohort, a clonotype counted as pathologically expanded if the clonotype was larger than 5 templates. Repertoire diversity was measured with the Inverse Simpson Index. To capture all clonotypes, CMV-specificity analyses were performed on the non-normalized data set. The table comes from immuneACCESS by way of TCRdb, which keeps in-frame sequences with V and J called. Part of the clones is missing from these tables; in studies checked, under half for an unresolved V gene and the rest for unknown reasons. The V and J calls and clone size are taken from that table; D and trimming were inferred from the DNA. Within this sample are fewer than 45,000 clones, with over 70% of them counted one time only. The top ten clonotypes cover approximately 2% of the sample.

V loses 3 bases, J loses 1 base, and the germline ends lie 12 bases apart. Via the germline V gene, CDR1 is MDHEN and CDR2 SYDVKM. From the cysteine through the phenylalanine, the CDR3 covers 16 amino acids. Only the CDR3 part of the read is kept: 48 bases, read in frame from the first base. The chain links TRBV28 with TRBJ2-2; no D gene is confidently identified. This sequence originates from a woman between 40 and 50 years old in good health. Some clones in this sample may be carry-over from other donors' samples. Material for sequencing was peripheral blood mononuclear cells. For the CDR3, the sequence is CASSLELRENTGELFF. The DNA reads TGTGCCAGCAGTTTGGAATTACGCGAGAACACCGGGGAGCTGTTTTTT.